What follows are 24 T cell receptor beta chains derived from one specimen sequenced in a study of CD8 T cells in ankylosing spondylitis. TCRdb reanalysed the 5' RACE reads using MiXCR and keeps one entry per CDR3 protein. The repertoire consists of 450,000 to 550,000 distinct CDR3 sequences, with roughly 5.2% occurring once and the leading ten covering around 3.5%. Their cognate antigens are unknown. Study findings and constraints: Ankylosing spondylitis blood seemed to carry a telltale TCR beta motif made of several highly homologous variants.

The specimen was blood, either unsorted or a sorted T cell fraction (not recorded which). The receptor source for this set is a male donor with ankylosing spondylitis.

This chain joins TRBV20-1 and TRBJ1-2; 9 bases line up with TRBD1. The germline V gene encodes CDR1 DFQATT and CDR2 SNEGSKA (reference sequence). Unmatched junction bases numbered 7, after V lost 6 bases and J lost 5 bases. This CDR3 contains 13 residues. This chain's CDR3 is CSARDRAWYGYTF. As DNA, the CDR3 is TGCAGTGCCAGGGACAGGGCGTGGTATGGCTACACCTTC.

This clonotype was seen only a few times. The chain uses TRBV4-2 and TRBJ2-5; 9 bases fit TRBD2. V shed 3 bases, J shed 5 bases, and the junction held 10 bases outside the gene matches. The CDR3 totals 16 residues. Per the germline V gene, CDR1 is LGHNA and CDR2 is YNFKEQ. Here the CDR3 reads CASSQRPSGGSETQYF. CDR3 coding DNA: TGTGCCAGCAGCCAGAGGCCCAGCGGGGGGTCTGAGACCCAGTACTTC.

This clonotype was recorded many times. The chain links TRBV20-1 to TRBJ2-5, with D perhaps TRBD1 (6 bases). Germline values: CDR1 DFQATT, CDR2 SNEGSKA (reference sequence). This CDR3 is 13 amino acids long. V lost 5 bases to trimming and J lost 1 base, with 11 bases between them. The DNA of the CDR3 is TGCAGTGCTCCGAGGACAGTCCAAGAGACCCAGTACTTC. Translated, it gives CSAPRTVQETQYF.

This clonotype came up many times. The J gene is TRBJ2-1, the V gene TRBV7-3, with 9 positions matching TRBD2. With V trimmed by 1 base and J by 6 bases, 4 bases remained unmatched. Germline V gives CDR1 SGHTA, CDR2 FQGTGA. The CDR3 runs 15 residues. The CDR3 region is CASSLSGGAPNEQFF. The DNA of the CDR3 is TGTGCCAGCAGCTTAAGCGGGGGGGCCCCCAATGAGCAGTTCTTC.

This clonotype has only a few counts. This chain's CDR3 is CASRPQTGTPYEQYF. The CDR3, as DNA: TGTGCCAGCAGGCCTCAGACAGGGACCCCCTACGAGCAGTACTTC. V is TRBV2 and J is TRBJ2-7; 7 nucleotides line up with TRBD1. The junction had 10 bases not matched to a gene; V was cut back by 6 bases and J by 2 bases. This CDR3 spans 15 amino acids. Germline CDR1 reads SNHLY; CDR2 reads FYNNEI. Together with reference TRBV2 and TRBJ2-7, the CDR3 gives the full variable domain: EPEVTQTPSHQVTQMGQEVILRCVPISNHLYFYWYRQILGQKVEFLVSFYNNEISEKSEIFDDQFSVERPDGSNFTLKIRSTKLEDSAMYFCASRPQTGTPYEQYFGPGTRLTVT.

At least ten counts were recorded for this clonotype. V gene TRBV18 combines with J gene TRBJ2-7; 7 nucleotides align to TRBD2. J lost 2 bases, V lost 4 bases, and 5 bases had no gene match. Germline CDR1 and CDR2: KGHSH and LQKENI. CDR3 length equals 14 residues. The CDR3 here is CASSRGGFTYEQYF. For the CDR3, the DNA is TGTGCCAGCTCACGGGGGGGATTCACCTACGAGCAGTACTTC.

This clonotype was found a few times. The rearrangement links TRBV7-2 to TRBJ2-7; tentatively, D is TRBD2 (6 bases). The CDR3 length is 14 residues. V was shortened by 5 bases and J by 2 bases, with 13 bases between the two germline ends. The germline V gene encodes CDR1 SGHTA and CDR2 FQGNSA. CDR3: CASSVTAGTYEQYF. In nucleotides, the CDR3 is TGTGCCAGCAGCGTAACCGCGGGAACCTACGAGCAGTACTTC. Complete variable domain (other parts from reference TRBV7-2 and TRBJ2-7): GAGVSQSPSNKVTEKGKDVELRCDPISGHTALYWYRQSLGQGLEFLIYFQGNSAPDKSGLPSDRFSAERTGGSVSTLTIQRTQQEDSAVYLCASSVTAGTYEQYFGPGTRLTVT.

This clonotype has only a few counts. J is TRBJ1-2 and V is TRBV6-1; D possibly corresponds to TRBD1 (6 bases). The CDR3 covers 15 residues. Trimming removed 3 bases at V and 6 bases at J, with 17 bases between. The germline V gene encodes CDR1 MNHNS and CDR2 SASEGT. CDR3 nucleotide sequence: TGTGCCAGCAGTGAGCCAACAGGGACTCGGAATGGCTACACCTTC. It codes for CASSEPTGTRNGYTF.

The CDR3 is CASSLAGTGVQPQHF. Here the CDR3 DNA reads TGCGCCAGCAGCTTGGCCGGGACAGGGGTTCAGCCCCAGCATTTT. This chain uses TRBV5-1 with TRBJ1-5, with 10 nucleotides matching TRBD1. This CDR3 is built from 15 residues. V lost 0 bases and J lost 6; bases outside the gene matches: 3. The germline gives CDR1 SGHRS, CDR2 YFSETQ. Complete variable domain (other parts from reference TRBV5-1 and TRBJ1-5): KAGVTQTPRYLIKTRGQQVTLSCSPISGHRSVSWYQQTPGQGLQFLFEYFSETQRNKGNFPGRFSGRQFSNSRSEMNVSTLELGDSALYLCASSLAGTGVQPQHFGDGTRLSIL.

This clonotype was recorded at least ten times. This chain links TRBV2 with TRBJ2-2; maybe TRBD1 (7 bases). Germline values: CDR1 SNHLY, CDR2 FYNNEI. The CDR3 runs 14 residues. V was shortened by 3 bases and J by 7 bases, with 12 bases between the two germline ends. CDR3 sequence reads: CASSDQGGVGELFF. For the CDR3, the DNA is TGTGCCAGCAGTGACCAGGGGGGAGTCGGGGAGCTGTTTTTT.

This clonotype was seen repeatedly, ten times or more. CDR3 sequence: CASSSQSPSTEAFF. The CDR3 nucleotides read TGCGCCAGCAGCTCGCAGAGTCCGAGCACTGAAGCTTTCTTT. The V call is TRBV5-1, the J call TRBJ1-1; D gene unclear. From germline, CDR1 is SGHRS and CDR2 YFSETQ. V was pared by 3 bases and J by 4 bases, with 13 bases between. CDR3 length: 14 residues. Full variable domain (missing parts from reference TRBV5-1 and TRBJ1-1): KAGVTQTPRYLIKTRGQQVTLSCSPISGHRSVSWYQQTPGQGLQFLFEYFSETQRNKGNFPGRFSGRQFSNSRSEMNVSTLELGDSALYLCASSSQSPSTEAFFGQGTRLTVV.

Ten or more counts support this clonotype. This chain connects TRBV5-5 to TRBJ2-5; TRBD1 matches 8 bases. The CDR3 runs 14 residues. Germline CDR1 and CDR2: SGHKS and YYEKEE (reference sequence). Losses at the gene ends were 4 bases for V and 2 bases for J; bases not matched to a gene: 4. CDR3 nucleotide sequence: TGTGCCAGCAGCAGACGACAGGGGCAAGAGACCCAGTACTTC. Its protein product is CASSRRQGQETQYF.

This clonotype was seen at least ten times. V is TRBV29-1 and J is TRBJ2-3, with D possibly TRBD2 on 5 matching bases. Trimming took off 8 bases at V and 8 bases at J, with 14 bases between the two ends. The CDR3 extends over 11 amino acids. CDR1 and CDR2 from the germline V gene are SQVTM and ANQGSEA. The CDR3 spells CSLFTAGTQYF. The DNA for the CDR3 is TGCAGCTTGTTTACGGCGGGTACGCAGTATTTT.

The J gene is TRBJ2-7, the V gene TRBV27, with D unclear. This CDR3 spans 16 amino acids. In germline, CDR1 is MNHEY, CDR2 SMNVEV (reference sequence). The V and J ends lost 3 bases and 1 base respectively, with 16 bases between them. Written as DNA, the CDR3 is TGTGCCAGCAGTTTGTACAGCGCGACTCTATCCTACGAGCAGTACTTC. Its translation: CASSLYSATLSYEQYF.

Ten or more counts support this clonotype. This chain uses TRBV5-1 with TRBJ2-1, with a tentative D call TRBD2 (7 bases). The CDR3 loop spans 17 amino acids. The ends were cut back, 7 bases at V and 2 bases at J, with 22 bases in the middle. The germline gives CDR1 SGHRS, CDR2 YFSETQ. CDR3 sequence: CASSTGGRAYPYNEQFF. CDR3 in DNA: TGCGCCAGCTCCACCGGGGGGCGGGCATATCCCTACAATGAGCAGTTCTTC.

This clonotype was counted between two and nine times. The chain employs TRBV3-1 and TRBJ2-2; perhaps TRBD2 as D (6 bases). Germline CDR1 and CDR2: LGHDT and YNNKEL (reference sequence). V was cut by 4 bases and J by 6 bases, with 15 bases left in between. CDR3 length equals 15 residues. CDR3 bases: TGTGCCAGCAGCCGCGGGACCGACGAATCCGGGGAGCTGTTTTTT. This sequence encodes CASSRGTDESGELFF.

This clonotype was recorded at least ten times. The rearrangement uses TRBV20-1 and TRBJ2-3; tentative D call: TRBD2 (6 bases). The CDR3 consists of 12 residues. Looked up from germline, CDR1 is DFQATT and CDR2 is SNEGSKA (reference sequence). Trimming took off 5 bases at V and 4 bases at J, with 10 bases between the two ends. DNA of the CDR3: TGCAGTGCTGCGACTAGTCCAGATACGCAGTATTTT. Its translation: CSAATSPDTQYF.

This clonotype was observed many times. This chain links TRBV20-1 with TRBJ2-5, with 7 positions matching TRBD2. The germline CDR1 and CDR2 sequences are DFQATT and SNEGSKA (reference sequence). CDR3 length: 14 residues. V lost 4 bases to trimming and J lost 4 bases; unmatched junction nucleotides: 9. The DNA for the CDR3 is TGCAGTGCTACTAGACTAGCTATCGGAGAGACCCAGTACTTC. This gives the protein CSATRLAIGETQYF.

This clonotype was observed many times. This chain links TRBV12-3 or TRBV12-4 with TRBJ2-2; 7 bases fit TRBD1. V lost 4 bases and J lost 6; bases outside the gene matches: 8. The CDR3 extends over 15 amino acids. The CDR3, as DNA: TGTGCCAGCAGTTACATGGGACAGTCTTCCGGGGAGCTGTTTTTT. Its protein is CASSYMGQSSGELFF.

This clonotype occurred many times. J is TRBJ2-2 and V is TRBV5-6; D is unresolved. The CDR3 covers 13 residues. Germline-derived CDR1 and CDR2 are SGHDT and YYEEEE. V lost 0 bases and J 7 bases, leaving 7 bases between the germline ends. In nucleotides, the CDR3 is TGTGCCAGCAGCTTGGTCTGGGGCGGGGAGCTGTTTTTT. It is translated as CASSLVWGGELFF.

This clonotype was seen repeatedly, ten times or more. The CDR3, as DNA: TGTGCCAGCAGAGAGACAGGGCCTGGAAACACCATATATTTT. Its protein is CASRETGPGNTIYF. The chain employs TRBV9 and TRBJ1-3, with 7 bases fitting TRBD1. The CDR3 is made up of 14 amino acids. V shed 5 bases, J shed 2 bases, and the junction held 4 bases outside the gene matches. The germline V gene encodes CDR1 SGDLS and CDR2 YYNGEE.

This clonotype occurred many times. The chain is built from TRBV20-1 and TRBJ1-4; D is perhaps TRBD1 (5 bases). The CDR3 covers 13 residues. V was shortened by 7 bases and J by 4 bases, with 13 bases between the two germline ends. CDR1 is DFQATT, CDR2 SNEGSKA, per germline (reference sequence). The CDR3 loop is CSVAGGYNEKLFF. The CDR3 DNA sequence: TGCAGTGTCGCCGGGGGGTATAATGAAAAACTGTTTTTT.

This chain links TRBV20-1 with TRBJ2-7; 11 bases are shared with TRBD2. The CDR3 covers 14 residues. Germline CDR1 and CDR2: DFQATT and SNEGSKA (reference sequence). V trimming: 5 bases; J trimming: 4 bases; junction bases outside the gene matches: 7. This CDR3 reads CSALSGGASYEQYF. The CDR3 bases are TGCAGTGCTCTTAGCGGGGGGGCCTCGTACGAGCAGTACTTC.

This clonotype was counted ten times or more. This sequence joins TRBV5-1 and TRBJ1-4; TRBD1 agrees at 10 bases. V lost 0 bases and J lost 8; bases outside the gene matches: 7. The CDR3 spans 16 residues. The germline V gene encodes CDR1 SGHRS and CDR2 YFSETQ. The CDR3: CASSLDDRGPEEKLFF. CDR3 DNA: TGCGCCAGCAGCTTGGACGACAGGGGGCCAGAGGAAAAACTGTTTTTT.